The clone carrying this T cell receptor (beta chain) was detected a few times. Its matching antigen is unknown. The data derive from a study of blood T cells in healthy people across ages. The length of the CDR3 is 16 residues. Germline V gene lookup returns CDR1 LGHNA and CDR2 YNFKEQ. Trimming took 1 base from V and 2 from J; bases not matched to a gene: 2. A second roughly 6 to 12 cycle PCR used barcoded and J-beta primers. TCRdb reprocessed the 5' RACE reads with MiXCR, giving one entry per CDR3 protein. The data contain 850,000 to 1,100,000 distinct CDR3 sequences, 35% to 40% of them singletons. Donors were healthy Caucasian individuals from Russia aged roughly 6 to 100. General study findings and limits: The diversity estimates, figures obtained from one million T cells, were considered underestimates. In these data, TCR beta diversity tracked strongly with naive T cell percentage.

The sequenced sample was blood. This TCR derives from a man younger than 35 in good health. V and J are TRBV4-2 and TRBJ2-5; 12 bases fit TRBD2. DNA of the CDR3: TGTGCCAGCAGCCAAGGTGGACTAGCGGGACAAGAGACCCAGTACTTC. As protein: CASSQGGLAGQETQYF.